This is a list of T cell receptor beta chains from one sample in a study of vaccination effects on CD4 cells after COVID-19. Their antigens remain unidentified. Clones were sequenced by immunoSEQ multiplex PCR, and TCRdb holds only the in-frame ones, with some missing. The table shows 20,000 to 25,000 clones, with 70% to 80% occurring only once. The specimen comprised CD4+ T cells from PBMCs cultured with HCoV-OC43 spike peptides, sampled before COVID-19 vaccination. The receptors come from a human donor who received a COVID-19 vaccine. CDR3s leave out the opening cysteine and the closing phenylalanine or tryptophan. Size is omitted from some rows. Given values are once, few, many or a class for expanded clones.

-,TRBV29-1,TRBJ2-7,SVEDGYSYEQY
-,TRBV2,TRBJ2-4,ASRGRLVLTAKNIQY
-,TRBV7-9,TRBJ1-5,ASSPIDWEGLDQPQH
-,TRBV5-4,TRBJ2-3,ASSLFRGAPNTDTQY
-,TRBV29-1,TRBJ1-2,SANYGYT
-,TRBV6-1,TRBJ1-4,ASSDRQGATNEKLF
-,TRBV2,TRBJ1-2,ASSSTGVGGYT
-,TRBV3-1/TRBV3-2,TRBJ2-7,ASSLSVGSGGVRYEQY
once,TRBV24-1,TRBJ2-1,ATKSGYEQF
-,TRBV5-5,TRBJ2-7,ASSLGSDRFRASQQY
-,TRBV7-8,TRBJ2-7,ASSLGQYSYEQY
-,TRBV5-4,TRBJ2-5,ASSSGQADETQY
-,TRBV6-5,TRBJ2-7,ASRGDSTYEQY